This T cell receptor beta chain originates from a study of CD8 T cells in Susac syndrome. This clonotype was found once. The germline gives CDR1 MGHDK, CDR2 SYGVNS. The CDR3 loop spans 14 amino acids. V lost 2 bases and J lost 5, with 7 bases in between. RNA in amounts of roughly 0.5 to 1 ug was reverse transcribed with random hexamers. TCRdb called the immunoSEQ multiplex PCR reads again in MiXCR, with one record for every CDR3 protein. This table has 150,000 to 200,000 distinct CDR3 sequences, 93% appearing once. The receptor's source is a human donor in good health. V is TRBV25-1 and J is TRBJ1-6, with no clear D. The sequenced sample consisted of CD4+ T cells from PBMCs. CDR3 nucleotide sequence: TGTGCCAGCAGTGAAGAACAGAATAATTCACCCCTCCACTTT. Protein sequence: CASSEEQNNSPLHF.